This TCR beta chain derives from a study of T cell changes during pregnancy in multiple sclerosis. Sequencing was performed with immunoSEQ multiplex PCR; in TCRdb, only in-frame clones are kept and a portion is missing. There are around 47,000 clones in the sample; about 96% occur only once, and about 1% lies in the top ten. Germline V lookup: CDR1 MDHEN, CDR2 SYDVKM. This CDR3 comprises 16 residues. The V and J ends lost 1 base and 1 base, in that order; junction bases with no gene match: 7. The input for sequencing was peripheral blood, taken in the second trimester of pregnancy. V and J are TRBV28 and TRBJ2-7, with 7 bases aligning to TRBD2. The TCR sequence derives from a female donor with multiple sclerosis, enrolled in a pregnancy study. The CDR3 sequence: CASSLSGRAVSYEQYF. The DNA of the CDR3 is TGTGCCAGCAGTTTATCGGGGAGGGCCGTATCCTACGAGCAGTACTTC.